One and the same sample provided the 15 T cell receptor beta chains below, sequenced in a study of blood T cells in healthy people across ages (dated by TCRdb to 2015 to 2017). The receptor library was made with 5' RACE. For sequencing, an Illumina HiSeq 2500 was employed. A second about 7 to 12 cycle PCR used a sample-barcoded 5' primer and a J-beta primer mix. TCRdb cleaned the public reads at Q25 with fastp, built clones with MiXCR and kept in-frame beta chains. A single entry per CDR3 protein holds the most common genes and DNA from its merged rows. Present in this sample are 550,000 to 650,000 distinct CDR3 sequences, about 28% of which were seen just once. Under 4.5% of the sample is held by the ten biggest clonotypes. These data were likewise used in another study, on T cells of mothers and their children.

The sample taken for sequencing was blood. The receptors were sampled from a boy aged 2 to 10 in good health.

The rearrangement uses TRBV20-1 and TRBJ1-4; TRBD1 matches at 9 bases. Germline lookup yields CDR1 DFQATT and CDR2 SNEGSKA (reference sequence). The CDR3 runs 15 residues. Trimming cost V 0 bases and J 7 bases; bases outside gene matches: 6. CDR3 DNA sequence: TGCAGTGCTAGAGACGACACAGGGGGCGGTGAAAAACTGTTTTTT. It translates to CSARDDTGGGEKLFF.

This clonotype was seen a few times. This chain links TRBV11-2 with TRBJ1-2; D is undetermined. The CDR3 contains 12 residues. The ends were cut back, 1 base at V and 7 bases at J, with 7 bases in the middle. Germline values: CDR1 SGHAT, CDR2 FQNNGV. CDR3 region: CASSLGLVGYTF. CDR3 DNA: TGTGCCAGCAGCTTAGGCCTGGTTGGCTACACCTTC. Using reference TRBV11-2 and TRBJ1-2 for the parts outside the CDR3, the full variable domain is EAGVAQSPRYKIIEKRQSVAFWCNPISGHATLYWYQQILGQGPKLLIQFQNNGVVDDSQLPKDRFSAERLKGVDSTLKIQPAKLEDSAVYLCASSLGLVGYTFGSGTRLTVV.

This clonotype turned up a few times. The chain recombines TRBV7-9 with TRBJ2-1, with 7 bases fitting TRBD1. The closer fit of TRBJ2-7 to the DNA end suggests the J call may be wrong. CDR1 and CDR2 from the germline V gene are SEHNR and FQNEAQ (reference sequence). This CDR3 has 15 residues. The CDR3 DNA reads as TGTGCCAGCAGCTTAGGAGGGGGCCGTTCTAACGAGCAGTACTTC. Protein product: CASSLGGGRSNEQYF.

This clonotype occurred once. The chain couples TRBV19 to TRBJ2-5; 12 bases align to TRBD2. V shed 6 bases, J shed 4 bases, and the junction held 6 bases outside the gene matches. The CDR3 consists of 15 residues. Germline CDR1 LNHDA, CDR2 SQIVND (reference sequence). The CDR3, as DNA: TGTGCCAGTAGGATGAAGGGACTAGCGGGAGAGACCCAGTACTTC. Its protein product is CASRMKGLAGETQYF.

The genes are TRBV27 and TRBJ2-5; D is possibly TRBD1 (5 bases). V was shortened by 0 bases and J by 3 bases, with 14 bases between the two germline ends. This CDR3 contains 16 residues. Germline V gene lookup returns CDR1 MNHEY and CDR2 SMNVEV (reference sequence). CDR3 region: CASSLSLARVEETQYF. In DNA form, the CDR3 reads TGTGCCAGCAGTTTATCCCTGGCCAGGGTGGAAGAGACCCAGTACTTC.

The genes are TRBV27 and TRBJ1-2; 7 positions agree with TRBD1. The V and J ends lost 4 bases and 5 bases, in that order; junction bases with no gene match: 10. Looked up from germline, CDR1 is MNHEY and CDR2 is SMNVEV (reference sequence). The CDR3 length is 15 residues. This chain's CDR3 is CASSSRTGTGYGYTF. Written as DNA, the CDR3 is TGTGCCAGCAGTTCTCGGACAGGAACGGGGTATGGCTACACCTTC.

The chain combines TRBV7-6 with TRBJ2-3; D could derive from TRBD1 or TRBD2 (7 bases each). The CDR3 runs to 15 residues. Trimming removed 8 bases at V and 1 base at J, with 16 bases between. Germline-derived CDR1 and CDR2 are SGHVS and FNYEAQ. In DNA, the CDR3 is TGTGCCAGCGCTTCAGGGGGACTACGCACAGATACGCAGTATTTT. Protein product: CASASGGLRTDTQYF.

The gene calls are TRBV6-2 or TRBV6-3 and TRBJ1-2, with 10 positions matching TRBD1. V gave up 6 bases and J gave up 5 bases; unmatched junction bases: 12. This CDR3 region has 16 residues. CDR1 MNHEY and CDR2 SVGEGT come from the germline V gene. CDR3 DNA sequence: TGTGCCAGCAGCCACGATACCGGGACAGGGGTGTATGGCTACACCTTC. Translation: CASSHDTGTGVYGYTF.

This sequence joins TRBV6-6 and TRBJ2-1; 7 bases agree with TRBD2. This CDR3 is built from 14 residues. Germline V gene sequence: CDR1 MNHNY, CDR2 SVGAGI (reference sequence). V shed 4 bases and J 5 bases; nucleotides not matched to a gene: 5. The CDR3 region has the DNA TGTGCCAGCAGTTCCCTAGCGGTAGACAATGAGCAGTTCTTC. Encoded protein: CASSSLAVDNEQFF.

This chain joins TRBV12-3 or TRBV12-4 and TRBJ1-5; 7 bases agree with TRBD1. With 5 bases clipped from V and 4 bases from J, the junction kept 8 bases outside the gene matches. This CDR3 region has 15 residues. Written as DNA, the CDR3 is TGTGCCAGCAGTACTACAGGGACAGAAAATCAGCCCCAGCATTTT. This codes for CASSTTGTENQPQHF.

The rearrangement joins TRBV24-1 to TRBJ2-5; 13 nucleotides match TRBD2. The assigned J gene may be wrong: the sequence end matches TRBJ2-1 better. Germline CDR1 KGHDR, CDR2 SFDVKD. The CDR3 runs 14 residues. The CDR3 nucleotides read TGTGCCACCAGTGATGGGACTAGCGGGAATAAGCAGTTCTTC. This encodes CATSDGTSGNKQFF.

This clonotype showed up just a few times. This chain connects TRBV20-1 to TRBJ2-3; no reliable D call. The ends were cut back, 3 bases at V and 2 bases at J, with 9 bases in the middle. From germline, CDR1 is DFQATT and CDR2 SNEGSKA (reference sequence). The CDR3 sequence is 13 residues long. In DNA form, the CDR3 reads TGCAGTGCTAGCTCCGCTGACACAGATACGCAGTATTTT. This gives the protein CSASSADTDTQYF.

This clonotype appeared many times. V gene TRBV20-1 combines with J gene TRBJ1-1, with 8 bases lining up with TRBD1. J was trimmed by 1 base and V by 2 bases; bases with no gene match: 6. The CDR3 runs 15 residues. From germline, CDR1 is DFQATT and CDR2 SNEGSKA (reference sequence). CDR3 loop: CSARRVGTGNTEAFF. CDR3 nucleotide sequence: TGCAGTGCTAGAAGGGTGGGGACAGGGAACACTGAAGCTTTCTTT.

This clonotype was counted only a few times. The V and J genes are TRBV20-1 and TRBJ2-4; D not resolved. V shed 7 bases and J shed 0 bases, with 13 bases lying between them. Germline CDR1 and CDR2: DFQATT and SNEGSKA (reference sequence). The CDR3 has 14 residues. The CDR3 sequence: CSGTLRLAKNIQYF. The CDR3 coding sequence is TGCAGTGGAACTCTCCGGCTAGCCAAAAACATTCAGTACTTC.

V gene TRBV20-1 combines with J gene TRBJ2-5; D not resolved. This CDR3 is built from 13 residues. Germline-derived CDR1 and CDR2 are DFQATT and SNEGSKA (reference sequence). Between the trimmed V and J ends, which lost 6 bases and 4 bases, there was a span of 15 bases. The CDR3 DNA reads as TGCAGTGCCCCGCGAGGAATCGGAGAGACCCAGTACTTC. Amino acids: CSAPRGIGETQYF.